A selection of T cell receptor beta chains follows, all from one sample in a study of T cell responses to AZD1222 COVID-19 vaccine. Clones were read by immunoSEQ multiplex PCR, and TCRdb kept only the in-frame ones, dropping some. Among 120,000 to 150,000 clones listed, just over 90% were seen once. Sequenced material: peripheral blood, taken on day 0 of MenACWY control vaccination. All receptors come from an adult in good health. CDR3s include the opening cysteine and the closing phenylalanine or tryptophan. A D gene is named only where the DNA matches it firmly.

j_call	cdr3_length	d_call	v_call	cdr3_aa
TRBJ1-1	14	TRBD1	TRBV2	CASTTDRVGTEAFF
TRBJ1-2	14	TRBD1	TRBV7-2	CASSLVQGANGYTF
TRBJ1-2	13	.	TRBV11-2	CASRGITGSGYTF
TRBJ2-7	16	TRBD2	TRBV7-2	CASSIHSGGISYEQYF
TRBJ2-1	16	TRBD1	TRBV5-1	CASSSQVAGGQFEQFF
TRBJ1-2	15	.	TRBV4-3	CASSQVGPGNYGYTF
TRBJ1-1	14	TRBD1	TRBV6-2/TRBV6-3	CASSPQGAGTEAFF
TRBJ2-1	15	.	TRBV4-3	CASSLFSGIYNEQFF
TRBJ1-3	13	.	TRBV14	CASRFGSGNTIYF
TRBJ1-2	15	.	TRBV5-1	CASSEGTDPNYGYTF
TRBJ2-3	14	.	TRBV7-3	CASSLRGVGDTQYF
TRBJ2-2	14	.	TRBV19	CASNLGRNTGELFF
TRBJ1-5	12	.	TRBV2	CASSDRDQPQHF
TRBJ1-5	16	.	TRBV6-2/TRBV6-3	CASSPGDTWSNQPQHF
TRBJ2-5	15	.	TRBV2	CASSEISGRQETQYF
TRBJ1-1	15	.	TRBV4-1	CASSPQGTIGTEAFF
TRBJ1-2	14	TRBD1	TRBV5-1	CASNPGQGTSGYTF
TRBJ2-5	15	.	TRBV1	CTSSQGAEYQETQYF
TRBJ2-1	14	.	TRBV5-4	CASSPGGSPNEQFF
TRBJ2-6	18	.	TRBV7-9	CASSLIQGVLSGANVLTF
TRBJ2-2	16	.	TRBV11-2	CASSLEWVGNTGELFF
TRBJ1-4	14	.	TRBV2	CASSLTGLGEKLFF
TRBJ2-3	17	.	TRBV7-9	CASSLDEQGYGTDTQYF
TRBJ2-5	15	TRBD1	TRBV5-1	CASSLGGQGKETQYF
TRBJ2-7	17	TRBD2	TRBV5-1	CASSYGLAGSVRGEQYF
TRBJ2-1	14	.	TRBV19	CASSPGRAYNEQFF
TRBJ1-4	11	.	TRBV20-1	CSASLQEKLFF
TRBJ2-1	17	TRBD2	TRBV6-1	CASSEVDLAGEDNEQFF
TRBJ1-1	13	.	TRBV30	CAWTDDSGTEAFF
TRBJ1-5	19	TRBD1	TRBV28	CASSATGGPQIYSNQPQHF
TRBJ2-7	15	.	TRBV3-1/TRBV3-2	CASSQDLVRDYEQYF
TRBJ2-7	13	.	TRBV9	CASSVTGSYEQYF
TRBJ2-3	13	.	TRBV5-1	CASRPTGGGTQYF